This is a list of T cell receptor beta chains from one sample in a study of T-cell reconstitution after alpha-beta-depleted transplantation in children. TCRdb passed the PCR reads through MiXCR, listing each CDR3 protein once. The sample carries more than 550,000 distinct CDR3 sequences, roughly a tenth recorded once. The sample consisted of PBMCs from the stem cell graft donor, taken from the stem cell graft. The receptor set was obtained from a human donor who donated a stem cell graft to a child with acute myeloid leukemia. Both conserved end residues are part of each CDR3. D genes are given only for firm matches. Expanded clones get a size class; other rows say once, few or many, or leave the size out.

abundance: many
v_gene: TRBV20-1
d_gene: .
j_gene: TRBJ2-1
CDR3aa: CSARDSGYNEQFF

abundance: few
v_gene: TRBV19
d_gene: .
j_gene: TRBJ2-2
CDR3aa: CASSIRSSMDTGELFF

abundance: .
v_gene: TRBV30
d_gene: .
j_gene: TRBJ1-5
CDR3aa: CAWSVPGRNQPQHF

abundance: few
v_gene: TRBV29-1
d_gene: .
j_gene: TRBJ2-7
CDR3aa: CSVAGTDVEQYF

abundance: .
v_gene: TRBV20-1
d_gene: .
j_gene: TRBJ2-3
CDR3aa: CSARDPGGRSTDSQYF

abundance: many
v_gene: TRBV10-2
d_gene: .
j_gene: TRBJ2-3
CDR3aa: CAYRDSRTDTQYF

abundance: few
v_gene: TRBV2
d_gene: .
j_gene: TRBJ2-2
CDR3aa: CASLIGGLGPGELFF

abundance: many
v_gene: TRBV5-1
d_gene: .
j_gene: TRBJ2-3
CDR3aa: CASSLEVGLADTQYF

abundance: few
v_gene: TRBV28
d_gene: .
j_gene: TRBJ2-5
CDR3aa: CASRPGRETQYF

abundance: many
v_gene: TRBV6-2/TRBV6-3
d_gene: TRBD1
j_gene: TRBJ1-1
CDR3aa: CASQDRAGTEAFF

abundance: .
v_gene: TRBV30
d_gene: TRBD1
j_gene: TRBJ2-7
CDR3aa: CAWGVDRAYEQYF

abundance: many
v_gene: TRBV11-3
d_gene: .
j_gene: TRBJ2-2
CDR3aa: CASSPRRGYTGELFF

abundance: .
v_gene: TRBV27
d_gene: .
j_gene: TRBJ2-2
CDR3aa: CASSLFARGAITGELFF

abundance: .
v_gene: TRBV7-2
d_gene: .
j_gene: TRBJ2-5
CDR3aa: CASSSQLAPRAQETQYF

abundance: many
v_gene: TRBV25-1
d_gene: .
j_gene: TRBJ2-7
CDR3aa: CASKKGLSYEQYF

abundance: .
v_gene: TRBV30
d_gene: TRBD1
j_gene: TRBJ1-2
CDR3aa: CACPDRGYGYTF

abundance: .
v_gene: TRBV4-2
d_gene: .
j_gene: TRBJ2-1
CDR3aa: CASSQAHHNEQFF

abundance: many
v_gene: TRBV29-1
d_gene: TRBD2
j_gene: TRBJ2-1
CDR3aa: CSSGTSGSYEQFF

abundance: few
v_gene: TRBV27
d_gene: TRBD1
j_gene: TRBJ2-3
CDR3aa: CASTSGQFSTDTQYF

abundance: .
v_gene: TRBV20-1
d_gene: .
j_gene: TRBJ1-1
CDR3aa: CSASYPGGRGTEAFF

abundance: .
v_gene: TRBV30
d_gene: .
j_gene: TRBJ1-1
CDR3aa: CAWGETEAFF

abundance: many
v_gene: TRBV4-3
d_gene: TRBD2
j_gene: TRBJ2-7
CDR3aa: CASSQDLGAGGYEQYF

abundance: .
v_gene: TRBV28
d_gene: TRBD2
j_gene: TRBJ2-7
CDR3aa: CASSPSGRQSSYEQYF

abundance: .
v_gene: TRBV20-1
d_gene: TRBD2
j_gene: TRBJ2-3
CDR3aa: CSARDIRSGGAQRDTQYF

abundance: few
v_gene: TRBV12-3/TRBV12-4
d_gene: .
j_gene: TRBJ2-5
CDR3aa: CASSLGRRDAEETQYF

abundance: few
v_gene: TRBV18
d_gene: TRBD2
j_gene: TRBJ2-2
CDR3aa: CASTSLAGDTGELFF

abundance: .
v_gene: TRBV7-9
d_gene: .
j_gene: TRBJ2-1
CDR3aa: CASSAGTNNEQFF

abundance: few
v_gene: TRBV11-2
d_gene: .
j_gene: TRBJ2-7
CDR3aa: CASSLDDTSYEQYF

abundance: .
v_gene: TRBV29-1
d_gene: TRBD1
j_gene: TRBJ2-3
CDR3aa: CSATGIRGDTQYF

abundance: .
v_gene: TRBV20-1
d_gene: TRBD2
j_gene: TRBJ2-5
CDR3aa: CCARDGVAGYQETQYF

abundance: many
v_gene: TRBV5-5
d_gene: .
j_gene: TRBJ2-1
CDR3aa: CASSLGTANEQFF

abundance: few
v_gene: TRBV28
d_gene: .
j_gene: TRBJ2-7
CDR3aa: CASRPGPPYYEQYF

abundance: many
v_gene: TRBV5-1
d_gene: .
j_gene: TRBJ1-1
CDR3aa: CASSLFLQGEGTEAFF

abundance: .
v_gene: TRBV5-1
d_gene: TRBD2
j_gene: TRBJ2-1
CDR3aa: CASSLVGGIDEQFF

abundance: many
v_gene: TRBV7-2
d_gene: .
j_gene: TRBJ2-7
CDR3aa: CASSLTVQVGYEQYF

abundance: many
v_gene: TRBV20-1
d_gene: .
j_gene: TRBJ2-7
CDR3aa: CSARDFGTFSYEQYF

abundance: many
v_gene: TRBV20-1
d_gene: .
j_gene: TRBJ2-1
CDR3aa: CSVDNGLDVYNEQFF

abundance: .
v_gene: TRBV4-2
d_gene: .
j_gene: TRBJ1-5
CDR3aa: CASSQDLRGMGNQPQHF

abundance: few
v_gene: TRBV15
d_gene: .
j_gene: TRBJ1-5
CDR3aa: CATSRTTGTKGNQPQHF

abundance: .
v_gene: TRBV7-2
d_gene: .
j_gene: TRBJ2-3
CDR3aa: CASSRNKIGQSQYF